Below, 30 T cell receptor beta chains from the same sample are listed, as sequenced in a study of cytomegalovirus exposure and HLA in healthy donors. It was with 60 Vbeta and 13 Jbeta primers that the PCR ran. Profiled with immunoSEQ multiplex PCR; TCRdb holds only in-frame clones, not every one. The listing records tens of thousands of clones. The sample taken for sequencing was PBMCs. These TCRs come from a female donor in good health and CMV-seronegative.

The V and J genes are TRBV5-1 and TRBJ1-6, with TRBD1 matching over 8 bases. CDR1 and CDR2 from the germline V gene are SGHRS and YFSETQ. The CDR3 loop spans 15 amino acids. V shed 0 bases and J 10 bases; nucleotides not matched to a gene: 6. As DNA, the CDR3 is TGCGCCAGCAGCTTGGGAGGACAGGGTCGGTCACCCCTCCACTTT. Residues: CASSLGGQGRSPLHF.

This chain joins TRBV18 and TRBJ1-5, with 9 bases identical to TRBD1. The CDR3 length is 15 residues. The J segment lost 1 base and the V segment lost 6 bases, leaving 4 bases of the junction unmatched. Germline values: CDR1 KGHSH, CDR2 LQKENI. This CDR3 is CASSQGTGSNQPQHF. CDR3 nucleotide sequence: TGTGCCAGCTCTCAAGGGACAGGGAGCAATCAGCCCCAGCATTTT.

The rearrangement uses TRBV14 and TRBJ2-3, with TRBD2 identical over 7 bases. This CDR3 has 16 amino acids. V shed 0 bases and J 6 bases; nucleotides not matched to a gene: 9. Germline CDR1 reads SGHDN; CDR2 reads FVKESK. For the CDR3, the DNA is TGTGCCAGCAGCCAAGACCGGAGCGGGGTACGCGATACGCAGTATTTT. Protein: CASSQDRSGVRDTQYF.

This sequence joins TRBV7-2 and TRBJ2-5; possibly TRBD1 for D (6 bases). CDR3 length: 13 residues. Germline V lookup: CDR1 SGHTA, CDR2 FQGNSA. V was shortened by 6 bases and J by 2 bases, with 10 bases between the two germline ends. The CDR3 DNA follows: TGTGCCAGCAGACCGGGACAACAAGAGACCCAGTACTTC. As protein: CASRPGQQETQYF.

This sequence joins TRBV29-1 and TRBJ2-1, with 8 bases fitting TRBD1. Germline V CDR1 and CDR2: SQVTM, ANQGSEA. CDR3 size: 14 residues. After removal of 4 bases from V and 2 bases from J, the junction contained 4 bases not matched to a gene. Here the CDR3 reads CSVGRTGTYNEQFF. As DNA, the CDR3 is TGCAGCGTTGGTAGGACAGGGACCTACAATGAGCAGTTCTTC.

The V call is TRBV6-5, the J call TRBJ1-1; 7 nucleotides agree with TRBD1. Germline assignment: CDR1 MNHEY and CDR2 SVGAGI. This CDR3 region has 14 residues. V trimming: 5 bases; J trimming: 5 bases; junction bases outside the gene matches: 8. The CDR3 coding sequence is TGTGCCAGCAGTGCAGGACAGGTAGGGACTGAAGCTTTCTTT. Its protein product is CASSAGQVGTEAFF.

The rearrangement joins TRBV7-3 to TRBJ2-1; 11 positions match TRBD2. The J segment lost 7 bases and the V segment lost 1 base, leaving 15 bases of the junction unmatched. In germline, CDR1 is SGHTA, CDR2 FQGTGA. This CDR3 contains 19 residues. The CDR3 is CASSLKGVAGGPMANEQFF. The CDR3 DNA reads as TGTGCCAGCAGCTTAAAAGGGGTAGCGGGGGGGCCAATGGCGAATGAGCAGTTCTTC.

This rearrangement joins TRBV7-2 to TRBJ2-2, with a weak D call TRBD1 (6 bases). CDR1 is SGHTA, CDR2 FQGNSA, per germline. V dropped 5 bases and J dropped 0 bases, with 10 bases sitting between them. This CDR3 spans 15 amino acids. CDR3 nucleotides: TGTGCCAGCAGCCCAAGGACAGCGAACACCGGGGAGCTGTTTTTT. It specifies CASSPRTANTGELFF.

The rearrangement uses TRBV6-1 and TRBJ1-2; maybe TRBD1 (6 bases). The CDR3 has 12 residues. Per germline, CDR1 MNHNS and CDR2 SASEGT. V was pared by 3 bases and J by 4 bases, with 6 bases between. CDR3 sequence: CASSEDSYGYTF. CDR3 sequence (DNA): TGTGCCAGCAGTGAGGACAGCTATGGCTACACCTTC.

The rearrangement uses TRBV11-2 and TRBJ2-5; 9 bases fit TRBD2. The CDR3 totals 17 residues. CDR1 and CDR2 (germline): SGHAT, FQNNGV. V was clipped by 5 bases and J by 0 bases; unmatched bases: 10. CDR3 sequence (DNA): TGTGCCAGCAGCCCCGGGGGGGCGGGGGGGTACCAAGAGACCCAGTACTTC. Protein: CASSPGGAGGYQETQYF.

The chain is built from TRBV5-6 and TRBJ1-3, with D maybe TRBD1 (5 bases). V was cut by 0 bases and J by 1 base, with 8 bases left in between. The CDR3 contains 15 residues. Germline V gene data show CDR1 as SGHDT and CDR2 as YYEEEE. CDR3 in DNA: TGTGCCAGCAGCTTGGCGGGGGGTTCTGGAAACACCATATATTTT. It encodes CASSLAGGSGNTIYF.

The rearrangement uses TRBV29-1 and TRBJ2-1; 11 bases line up with TRBD2. J gave up 1 base and V 7 bases, and 6 bases lay outside the gene matches. This CDR3 contains 15 residues. Germline V gives CDR1 SQVTM, CDR2 ANQGSEA. CDR3 sequence reads: CSARLAGGSYNEQFF. The DNA of the CDR3 is TGCAGCGCCCGGCTAGCGGGGGGTTCCTACAATGAGCAGTTCTTC.

The chain is built from TRBV18 and TRBJ1-1, with 7 bases that match TRBD1. J was trimmed by 5 bases and V by 4 bases; bases with no gene match: 4. Per germline, CDR1 KGHSH and CDR2 LQKENI. The CDR3 extends over 13 amino acids. CDR3: CASSQGASTEAFF. The CDR3 DNA reads TGTGCCAGCTCACAGGGGGCAAGTACTGAAGCTTTCTTT.

This chain uses TRBV10-1 with TRBJ2-3; 11 nucleotides match TRBD2. CDR1 is WNHNN and CDR2 is SYGVQD in the germline V gene (reference sequence). V was clipped by 2 bases and J by 6 bases; unmatched bases: 13. The CDR3 contains 18 residues. The CDR3 sequence: CASSEKALILAGGDTQYF. DNA of the CDR3: TGCGCCAGCAGTGAGAAGGCTTTAATCCTAGCGGGGGGCGATACGCAGTATTTT.

The J gene is TRBJ1-4, the V gene TRBV4-1, with D possibly matching TRBD1 (5 bases). The CDR3 is 18 amino acids. The V end was cut by 1 base, the J end by 7 bases, with 22 bases between. Germline V gene data show CDR1 as MGHRA and CDR2 as YSYEKL. The CDR3 spells CASSQGVGGTLEAEKLFF. As DNA, the CDR3 is TGCGCCAGCAGCCAAGGAGTGGGGGGGACCCTGGAGGCTGAAAAACTGTTTTTT.

The chain joins TRBV6-6 to TRBJ2-7; the D gene is possibly TRBD1 (5 bases). Per germline, CDR1 MNHNY and CDR2 SVGAGI (reference sequence). The CDR3 sequence is 13 residues long. With 7 bases removed from V and 6 bases from J, the gap between germline ends came to 16 bases. The CDR3: CASTSGQRGEQYF. CDR3 DNA sequence: TGTGCCAGCACCTCAGGGCAACGCGGCGAGCAGTACTTC.

CDR3 residues: CSVEGDRERTYGYTF. As DNA, the CDR3 is TGCAGCGTTGAGGGGGACAGGGAAAGGACCTATGGCTACACCTTC. V and J are TRBV29-1 and TRBJ1-2; 9 nucleotides line up with TRBD1. The CDR3 contains 15 residues. The germline CDR1 and CDR2 sequences are SQVTM and ANQGSEA. J lost 4 bases, V lost 3 bases, and 9 bases had no gene match. The whole variable domain, remainder taken from reference TRBV29-1 and TRBJ1-2, is SAVISQKPSRDICQRGTSLTIQCQVDSQVTMMFWYRQQPGQSLTLIATANQGSEATYESGFVIDKFPISRPNLTFSTLTVSNMSPEDSSIYLCSVEGDRERTYGYTFGSGTRLTVV.

The chain uses TRBV5-1 and TRBJ2-4; 7 bases agree with TRBD1. The trim removed 4 bases at V and 6 bases at J, leaving 10 bases unmatched. There are 15 residues in the CDR3. From germline, CDR1 is SGHRS and CDR2 YFSETQ. DNA of the CDR3: TGCGCCAGCAGCCCATTAACAGGGGTAGGAAACATTCAGTACTTC. This gives the protein CASSPLTGVGNIQYF.

The genes are TRBV11-2 and TRBJ1-2, with D tentatively TRBD1 (5 bases). Germline-derived CDR1 and CDR2 are SGHAT and FQNNGV. Trimming took 1 base from V and 8 from J, leaving 29 bases between them. The CDR3 consists of 19 residues. The CDR3: CASSLAWVSEAGGGPGYTF. The CDR3 region has the DNA TGTGCCAGCAGCTTAGCGTGGGTCTCCGAAGCCGGGGGAGGTCCCGGCTACACCTTC.

The genes are TRBV14 and TRBJ2-5, with 9 bases aligning to TRBD2. The CDR3 consists of 15 residues. In germline, CDR1 is SGHDN, CDR2 FVKESK. With V trimmed by 5 bases and J by 7 bases, 11 bases remained unmatched. The chain's CDR3 is CASSGGGALRGTQYF. The CDR3 DNA is TGTGCCAGCAGCGGCGGGGGGGCCCTCCGAGGGACCCAGTACTTC.

The V gene is TRBV25-1, the J gene TRBJ1-1; 9 bases are shared with TRBD1. From germline, CDR1 is MGHDK and CDR2 SYGVNS. CDR3 size: 13 residues. The CDR3 loop is CFGGDRANTEAFF. CDR3 nucleotide sequence: TGTTTTGGGGGGGACAGGGCAAACACTGAAGCTTTCTTT.

The chain joins TRBV23-1 to TRBJ2-1; 12 bases agree with TRBD2. TRBV23-1 is an ORF, with its function uncertain. Trimming took 5 bases from V and 8 from J; bases not matched to a gene: 10. CDR3 size: 16 residues. CDR3 bases: TGCGCCAGCAGTGTCCTTCTAGCGGGGGGGCGAGATGAGCAGTTCTTC. Its translation: CASSVLLAGGRDEQFF.

The chain combines TRBV25-1 with TRBJ2-5, with D maybe TRBD1 (6 bases). V gave up 4 bases and J gave up 3 bases, with 18 bases separating them. Per germline, CDR1 MGHDK and CDR2 SYGVNS. The CDR3 runs 16 residues. The CDR3 coding sequence is TGTGCCAGCAGTGGGCACCGGGACACCGTCAAAGAGACCCAGTACTTC. Translated: CASSGHRDTVKETQYF.

The rearrangement links TRBV2 to TRBJ2-3, with TRBD2 matching 12 bases. J gave up 4 bases and V 4 bases, and 3 bases lay outside the gene matches. The CDR3 covers 15 residues. Germline CDR1 reads SNHLY; CDR2 reads FYNNEI. The CDR3 region has the DNA TGTGCCAGCAGTGCTAGCGGGGGGGCCCCAGATACGCAGTATTTT. Translation: CASSASGGAPDTQYF. Variable domain in full (rest from reference TRBV2 and TRBJ2-3): EPEVTQTPSHQVTQMGQEVILRCVPISNHLYFYWYRQILGQKVEFLVSFYNNEISEKSEIFDDQFSVERPDGSNFTLKIRSTKLEDSAMYFCASSASGGAPDTQYFGPGTRLTVL.

The genes are TRBV6-1 and TRBJ1-5, with TRBD1 identical over 12 bases. Germline V gives CDR1 MNHNS, CDR2 SASEGT. V lost 4 bases to trimming and J lost 6 bases; unmatched junction nucleotides: 7. There are 16 residues in the CDR3. The CDR3 here is CASSGPGQGALQPQHF. In DNA form, the CDR3 reads TGTGCCAGCAGTGGTCCGGGACAGGGGGCTCTTCAGCCCCAGCATTTT.

The CDR3 here is CASSRRDRPGETQYF. The CDR3 DNA is TGTGCCAGTAGTAGGCGGGACAGGCCTGGGGAGACCCAGTACTTC. V usage is TRBV19 and J usage is TRBJ2-5, with 8 bases aligning to TRBD1. The V segment lost 4 bases and the J segment 5 bases; nucleotides outside the gene matches: 9. Per germline, CDR1 LNHDA and CDR2 SQIVND (reference sequence). The CDR3 is made up of 15 amino acids.

V and J are TRBV5-6 and TRBJ1-6; possible D gene TRBD1, 6 bases. Germline V lookup: CDR1 SGHDT, CDR2 YYEEEE. This CDR3 is built from 15 residues. V lost 3 bases, J lost 9 bases, and 16 bases lay in between. The CDR3 region is CASSWQGSNRSPLHF. The DNA of the CDR3 is TGTGCCAGCAGCTGGCAGGGGTCGAATCGTTCACCCCTCCACTTT.

The V gene is TRBV30, the J gene TRBJ1-1, with D maybe TRBD1 (5 bases). CDR3 length: 14 amino acids. Germline lookup yields CDR1 GTSNPN and CDR2 SVGIG (reference sequence). Trimming removed 1 base from V and 8 bases from J, with 17 bases in between. CDR3 sequence (DNA): TGTGCCTGGAGTGCAACCGGGACTCATCACGAAGCTTTCTTT. Translating gives CAWSATGTHHEAFF.

The rearrangement uses TRBV5-1 and TRBJ1-2, with 11 positions matching TRBD1. This CDR3 spans 14 amino acids. Trimming at V came to 4 bases and at J to 4 bases, leaving 3 bases not matched to a gene. CDR1 is SGHRS and CDR2 is YFSETQ in the germline V gene. The CDR3 DNA follows: TGCGCCAGCAGCAAGGGACAGGGGGGCTATGGCTACACCTTC. Translating it yields CASSKGQGGYGYTF.

The chain carries TRBV6-1 and TRBJ1-5, with 8 bases identical to TRBD1. Germline CDR1 reads MNHNS; CDR2 reads SASEGT. V lost 1 base to trimming and J lost 5 bases; unmatched junction nucleotides: 10. The CDR3 sequence is 17 residues long. CDR3 sequence: CASSEELPGQAYQPQHF. The CDR3 coding sequence is TGTGCCAGCAGTGAAGAACTTCCGGGACAGGCTTATCAGCCCCAGCATTTT.